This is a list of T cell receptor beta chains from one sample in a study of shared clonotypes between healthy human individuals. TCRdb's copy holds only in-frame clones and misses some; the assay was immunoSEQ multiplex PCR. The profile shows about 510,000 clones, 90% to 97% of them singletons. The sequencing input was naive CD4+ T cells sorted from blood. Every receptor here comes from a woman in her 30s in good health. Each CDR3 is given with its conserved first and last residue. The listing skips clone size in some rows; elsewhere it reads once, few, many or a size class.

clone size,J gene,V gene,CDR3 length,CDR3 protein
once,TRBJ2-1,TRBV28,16,CASSRSPSLSSNEQFF
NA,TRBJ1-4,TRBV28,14,CATGTAATNEKLFF
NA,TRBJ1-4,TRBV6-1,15,CASKFTHPTNEKLFF
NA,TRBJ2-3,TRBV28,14,CASSTSGGGDTQYF
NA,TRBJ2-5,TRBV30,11,CAWSVPETQYF
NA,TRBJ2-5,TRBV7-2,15,CASSLAGLGVETQYF
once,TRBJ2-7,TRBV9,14,CASSAQLGGSEQYF
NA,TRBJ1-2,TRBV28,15,CAISLLPGTDYGYTF
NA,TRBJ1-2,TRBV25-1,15,CASSDPRTVNYGYTF
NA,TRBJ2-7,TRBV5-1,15,CASSLGLAGAYEQYF
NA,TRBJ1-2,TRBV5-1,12,CASSFTGYRYTF
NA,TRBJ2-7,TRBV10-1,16,CASRRLTGLRLYEQYF
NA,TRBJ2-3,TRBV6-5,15,CASSYYGLFTDTQYF
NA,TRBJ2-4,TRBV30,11,CAWSVRVLQYF
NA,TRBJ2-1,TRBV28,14,CASSSSSSYNEQFF
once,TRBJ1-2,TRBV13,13,CASREDRGSGYTF
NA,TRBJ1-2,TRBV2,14,CASRGGQANYGYTF
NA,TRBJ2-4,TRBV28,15,CASSSLSGKVVIQYF
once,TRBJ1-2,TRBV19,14,CASSRQGWGYGYTF
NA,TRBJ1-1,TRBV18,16,CASSPQPARRGKEAFF
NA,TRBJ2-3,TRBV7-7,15,CASSPGTQSTDTQYF
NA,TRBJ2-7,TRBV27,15,CASSLNSGSGLEQYF
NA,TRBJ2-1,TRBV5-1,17,CASSRTLTGEGYNEQFF
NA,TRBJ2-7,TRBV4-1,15,CASSQDETGSYEQYF
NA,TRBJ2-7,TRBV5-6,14,CASSIQAGLNEQYF
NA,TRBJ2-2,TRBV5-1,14,CASSLRQGAGELFF
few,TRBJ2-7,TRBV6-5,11,CASSYKYEQYF
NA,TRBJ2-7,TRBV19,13,CASSTDGTYEQYF
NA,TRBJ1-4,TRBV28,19,CASRKTRDRVRVTNEKLFF
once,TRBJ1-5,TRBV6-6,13,CASSYGGNQPQHF
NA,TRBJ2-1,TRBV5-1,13,CASSLASGGEQFF
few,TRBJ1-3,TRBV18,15,CASSQAGARGNTIYF
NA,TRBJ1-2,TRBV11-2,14,CASSLAEINYGYTF
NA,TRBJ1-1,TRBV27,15,CASSSTGTVNTEAFF
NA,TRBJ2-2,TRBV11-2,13,CASSLPGAGELFF
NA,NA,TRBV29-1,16,CSVAPLSRDRTYEQYF
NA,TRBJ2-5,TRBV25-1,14,CASSEGQPQETQYF
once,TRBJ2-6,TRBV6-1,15,CASRDRGFGANVLTF
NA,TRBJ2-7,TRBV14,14,CASSQVQGLYEQYF
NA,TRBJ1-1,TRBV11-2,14,CASSTVVKNTEAFF
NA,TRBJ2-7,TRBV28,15,CASSTPGQGFDEQYF
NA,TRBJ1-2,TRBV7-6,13,CASSSGVTYGYTF
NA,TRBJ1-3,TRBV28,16,CASSFPAGVDRNTIYF
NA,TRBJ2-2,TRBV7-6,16,CASSPLGTENTGELFF
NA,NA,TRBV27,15,CASKNPGTGTYEQYF
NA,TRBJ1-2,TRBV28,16,CASSTPEWGPDYGYTF
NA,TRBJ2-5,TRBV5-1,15,CASSLDAGGRETQYF
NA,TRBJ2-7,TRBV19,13,CASSQWRGYEQYF
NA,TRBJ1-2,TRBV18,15,CASSPPLPGASAYTF
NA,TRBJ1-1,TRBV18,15,CASSTGSEGDTEAFF
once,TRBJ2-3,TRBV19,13,CASSKRETDTQYF
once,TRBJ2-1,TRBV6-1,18,CASSEGPQTSGSGNEQFF
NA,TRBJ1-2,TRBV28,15,CASSLFMRVDYGYTF
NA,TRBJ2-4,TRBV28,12,CASGLAKNIQYF
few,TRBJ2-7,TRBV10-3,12,CAISESSEEQYF
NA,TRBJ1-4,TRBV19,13,CASSIVAAEKLFF
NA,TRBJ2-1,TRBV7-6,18,CASSSRLGQVPGLNEQFF